This passage covers 15 T cell receptor beta chains from one sample sequenced in a study of CD8+ T cells in alopecia areata (dated by TCRdb to 2016 to 2019). What the time point label conveys for this sample: around 4 weeks on oral tofacitinib. The label giving this sample's treatment or condition can be read as: oral pan-JAK inhibitor, 5-10 mg twice daily. Receptor libraries were prepared by the immunoSEQ multiplex PCR assay. RNA was extracted from all samples and reverse transcribed into cDNA, which served as template for TCR sequencing. TCRdb mirrors the immuneACCESS table, restricted to in-frame sequences. Some clones are absent from its copies; in checked studies, under half trace to an unresolved V gene, and the reason for the others is unknown. The table for this sample lists around 200,000 clones; roughly three fifths of them were counted only once. Clones ranked in the top ten supply 0.65% to 0.7% of the sample.

The material was CD4+ T cells sorted from blood, obtained at week 4, from a patient treated with tofacitinib. These receptors all come from a human donor with alopecia areata.

This chain links TRBV5-1 with TRBJ2-7; D is unresolved. This CDR3 comprises 14 residues. V was cut by 1 base and J by 7 bases, with 15 bases left in between. The germline gives CDR1 SGHRS, CDR2 YFSETQ. The CDR3 here is CASSLIVAGVEQYF. The CDR3 nucleotides are TGCGCCAGCAGCTTGATAGTAGCAGGTGTGGAGCAGTACTTC.

V and J are TRBV6-6 and TRBJ2-1, with TRBD1 matching 10 bases. The CDR3 spans 15 residues. Germline V CDR1 and CDR2: MNHNY, SVGAGI (reference sequence). V trimming: 10 bases; J trimming: 8 bases; junction bases outside the gene matches: 14. The CDR3 DNA follows: TGTGCCACCGGGACAGGGGCCTCTCCCATCGATGAGCAGTTCTTC. Translated, it gives CATGTGASPIDEQFF.

J is TRBJ2-7 and V is TRBV28; D not resolved. V was trimmed by 0 bases and J by 2 bases, leaving 5 bases between them. Germline V gives CDR1 MDHEN, CDR2 SYDVKM. The CDR3 is 13 residues long. CDR3 bases: TGTGCCAGCAGTTTATGGGGCACCTACGAGCAGTACTTC. Protein sequence: CASSLWGTYEQYF.

The rearrangement uses TRBV15 and TRBJ1-2; 8 bases agree with TRBD1. The CDR3 loop spans 13 amino acids. CDR1 LNHNV and CDR2 YYDKDF come from the germline V gene (reference sequence). After removal of 3 bases from V and 8 bases from J, the junction contained 5 bases not matched to a gene. For the CDR3, the DNA is TGTGCCACCAGCAGGACAGGGGATGCGGGCTACACCTTC. It encodes CATSRTGDAGYTF.

The chain employs TRBV11-2 and TRBJ2-7; D possibly corresponds to TRBD2 (5 bases). This CDR3 is built from 15 residues. Trimming pared 5 bases from V and 0 bases from J, leaving 14 bases between. Germline CDR1 is SGHAT and CDR2 is FQNNGV. The CDR3 region has the DNA TGTGCCAGCAGCCTATATCCGGGGAACTCCTACGAGCAGTACTTC. Translation gives CASSLYPGNSYEQYF.

This clone was detected only a few times. The chain employs TRBV29-1 and TRBJ2-7; 12 positions agree with TRBD2. The CDR3 runs to 14 residues. Germline CDR1 is SQVTM and CDR2 is ANQGSEA. The V and J ends lost 6 bases and 5 bases, in that order; junction bases with no gene match: 8. Written as DNA, the CDR3 is TGCAGCGTGATGACTAGCGGGAGTCGGAACGAGCAGTACTTC. Translation gives CSVMTSGSRNEQYF.

The rearrangement uses TRBV30 and TRBJ2-5; D not resolved. This CDR3 comprises 12 residues. Germline V gene sequence: CDR1 GTSNPN, CDR2 SVGIG (reference sequence). V was shortened by 2 bases and J by 1 base, with 5 bases between the two germline ends. The CDR3 reads CAWSPVQETQYF. In DNA, the CDR3 is TGTGCCTGGAGTCCAGTCCAAGAGACCCAGTACTTC.

The chain combines TRBV29-1 with TRBJ2-1; D call uncertain. V was pared by 4 bases and J by 9 bases, with 13 bases between. Germline values: CDR1 SQVTM, CDR2 ANQGSEA. The CDR3 covers 12 residues. This chain's CDR3 is CSVAGINSEQFF. CDR3 coding DNA: TGCAGCGTTGCTGGGATTAACAGTGAGCAGTTCTTC.

This clone was found once. Germline is not matched at one junction end, which may reflect a read error. V and J are TRBV29-1 and TRBJ2-5; 7 bases map to TRBD2. CDR1 and CDR2 (germline): SQVTM, ANQGSEA. CDR3 length: 10 amino acids. The CDR3 DNA is TGTGGGTCGGGAGGAGAGACCCAGTACTTC. It yields the protein CGSGGETQYF.

This rearrangement joins TRBV5-6 to TRBJ1-5; D unclear. The CDR3 spans 14 residues. Trimming took off 1 base at V and 5 bases at J, with 10 bases between the two ends. Germline V gene data show CDR1 as SGHDT and CDR2 as YYEEEE. In DNA, the CDR3 is TGTGCCAGCAGCTTGAGTGCAGGAGATCAGCCCCAGCATTTT. Its protein is CASSLSAGDQPQHF.

The chain recombines TRBV7-8 with TRBJ1-2; a weak D match, TRBD1 (6 bases). The CDR3 is made up of 13 amino acids. Trimming cost V 4 bases and J 2 bases, with 8 bases left between them. Germline V gene lookup returns CDR1 SGHVS and CDR2 FQNEAQ. Here the CDR3 reads CASSSGANYGYTF. In DNA, the CDR3 is TGTGCCAGCAGCTCAGGGGCGAACTATGGCTACACCTTC.

The chain has TRBV11-2 and TRBJ2-1; a possible D gene is TRBD2 (6 bases). V lost 5 bases to trimming and J lost 4 bases, with 12 bases between them. The CDR3 is made up of 14 amino acids. Germline V gene sequence: CDR1 SGHAT, CDR2 FQNNGV. The CDR3 nucleotides are TGTGCCAGCAGCCTCAAGGGACTTTACAATGAGCAGTTCTTC. Translating it yields CASSLKGLYNEQFF.

The chain links TRBV9 to TRBJ2-7; 8 positions match TRBD1. Germline loops: CDR1 SGDLS, CDR2 YYNGEE. J lost 3 bases, V lost 0 bases, and 8 bases had no gene match. The CDR3 runs to 16 residues. The chain's CDR3 is CASSVGVDRDHYEQYF. The DNA for the CDR3 is TGTGCCAGCAGCGTAGGTGTGGACAGGGATCACTACGAGCAGTACTTC.

V and J are TRBV30 and TRBJ1-2; D gene unclear. CDR1 and CDR2 (germline): GTSNPN, SVGIG (reference sequence). Trimming removed 3 bases from V and 4 bases from J, with 12 bases in between. The CDR3 is 13 residues long. CDR3 amino acids: CAWRMAEGYGYTF. The DNA for the CDR3 is TGTGCCTGGAGAATGGCGGAGGGCTATGGCTACACCTTC.

This chain uses TRBV5-1 with TRBJ1-2; D is uncertain. The CDR3 consists of 15 residues. Germline CDR1 is SGHRS and CDR2 is YFSETQ. Trimming stripped 0 bases from V and 0 bases from J, with 9 bases between. The CDR3 sequence is CASSLVALSNYGYTF. The CDR3 nucleotides read TGCGCCAGCAGCTTGGTGGCGCTCTCTAACTATGGCTACACCTTC.